This T cell receptor (beta chain) was obtained from a study of OX40 agonist ivuxolimab in advanced cancers. Describing the broader study: Ivuxolimab was an agonistic, fully human IgG2 monoclonal antibody directed against OX40 (CD134), a costimulatory receptor. Partial responses occurred in three dose-escalation patients: two with cutaneous melanoma and one with hepatocellular carcinoma. The monotherapy dose-escalation portion (N of about 50 patients) of the phase I ivuxolimab trial is reported in the paper. In the dose-escalation cohort, about four fifths of patients were male, and the mean age was 60 years with a range of roughly 20 to 79. Patients were allowed to have had prior anti-PD-1, anti-PD-L1 or anti-CTLA-4 therapy, and 40% of the dose-escalation patients had been treated with checkpoint inhibitors. Among the approximately 54 dose-escalation patients, some 20 had hepatocellular carcinoma, about 15 melanoma, 9 renal cell carcinoma and 9 head and neck cancer. Intravenous ivuxolimab was administered to patients every 2 weeks at six dose levels: 0.01, 0.1, 0.3, 1.5, 3 and 10 mg/kg. The point of sequencing TCRbeta in the periphery was to test whether ivuxolimab changed TCR sequence diversity and drove clonal T-cell expansion. Study-level results and caveats: The antigen specificity of the peripheral T cells that underwent clonal expansion was not determined. In the 0.1-3.0 mg/kg groups, partial responders had among the lowest normalized peripheral clonal expansion, particularly in CD8+ T cells. After ivuxolimab, more expanded clones were found on average in CD8+ T cells than in CD4+ T cells. Low levels of normalized T-cell clonal expansion were also shown by some nonresponding patients. Clonal expansion of both CD4+ and CD8+ blood T cells was observed from baseline to week 6 at doses 0.1 to 3.0 mg/kg.

From the cysteine through the phenylalanine, the CDR3 covers 17 amino acids. Only the CDR3 portion is preserved as DNA: 51 bases, with reading frame beginning at the first base. V sheds 1 base and J sheds 0 bases, leaving 15 bases between their ends. The germline V gene supplies CDR1 SGHDN and CDR2 FVKESK. On this clone itself: Its antigen target is currently unknown. There are no base qualities to consult, and no much larger clone falls within one base.

For sequencing of the TCRbeta CDR3 region, genomic DNA was extracted from the sorted cells. The immunoSEQ Assay was used for sequencing of TCRbeta CDR3 regions. Drawn from immuneACCESS, this table holds only the in-frame rearrangements with V and J called that TCRdb kept. Clones are partly lost; checked studies trace under half to an unresolved V gene and leave the rest unexplained. The sample table shows just over 90,000 clones, and around 91% are seen once. Around 0.86% of the sample is held by the ten biggest clonotypes. Patients with autoimmune disease history or receiving systemic immunosuppression were excluded from the trial. In every dose cohort, peripheral blood was drawn for TCR sequencing at baseline, cycle 4 day 1, and cycle 7 day 1. The samples were taken from a phase I, first-in-human, multicenter, open-label dose-escalation trial of ivuxolimab. Adults with locally advanced or metastatic melanoma, renal cell carcinoma, hepatocellular carcinoma or head and neck squamous cell carcinoma were enrolled in the trial. CD4+ and CD8+ T cells were sorted separately from peripheral blood before TCR sequencing.

The V and J genes are TRBV14 and TRBJ1-2; the D gene cannot be resolved reliably. This TCR was recovered from an adult with an advanced solid tumor such as melanoma, head and neck, liver or kidney cancer. Sequences were derived from CD4+ or CD8+ T cells sorted from blood, sampled in a trial of the OX40 agonist ivuxolimab. The nucleotide sequence is TGTGCCAGCAGCCAAGGGTTTCTCGGAGGTACTAACTATGGCTACACCTTC. Its coded protein is CASSQGFLGGTNYGYTF. Reference TRBV14 and TRBJ1-2 genes cover what lies past the CDR3, so the full variable domain is EAGVTQFPSHSVIEKGQTVTLRCDPISGHDNLYWYRRVMGKEIKFLLHFVKESKQDESGMPNNRFLAERTGGTYSTLKVQPAELEDSGVYFCASSQGFLGGTNYGYTFGSGTRLTVV.